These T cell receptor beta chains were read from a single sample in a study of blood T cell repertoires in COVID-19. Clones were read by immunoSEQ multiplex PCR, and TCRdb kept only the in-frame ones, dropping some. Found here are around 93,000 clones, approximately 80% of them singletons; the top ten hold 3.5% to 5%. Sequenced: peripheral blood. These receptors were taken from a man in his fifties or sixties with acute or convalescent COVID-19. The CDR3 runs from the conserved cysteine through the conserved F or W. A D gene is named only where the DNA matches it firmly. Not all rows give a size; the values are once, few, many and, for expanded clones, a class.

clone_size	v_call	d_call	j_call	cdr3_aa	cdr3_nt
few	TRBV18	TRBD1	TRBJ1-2	CASQFFSGTGNDGYTF	TGTGCCAGCCAATTCTTCTCCGGGACAGGAAACGATGGCTACACCTTC
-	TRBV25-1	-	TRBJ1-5	CASSELPGDQPQHF	TGTGCCAGCAGTGAACTTCCCGGGGATCAGCCCCAGCATTTT
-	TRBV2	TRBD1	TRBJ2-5	CASRRQGGNQETQYF	TGTGCCAGCAGAAGACAGGGCGGAAACCAAGAGACCCAGTACTTC
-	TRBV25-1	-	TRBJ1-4	CASSESTWTRKKLFF	TGTGCCAGCAGTGAATCCACTTGGACACGAAAAAAACTGTTTTTT
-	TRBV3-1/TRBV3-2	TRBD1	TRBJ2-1	CASSQAGTGTNEQFF	TGTGCCAGCAGCCAAGCGGGGACAGGGACTAATGAGCAGTTCTTC
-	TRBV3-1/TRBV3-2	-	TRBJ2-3	CASSHLGNQGQELRTDTQYF	TGTGCCAGCAGCCACCTGGGGAATCAGGGGCAAGAGTTACGGACAGATACGCAGTATTTT
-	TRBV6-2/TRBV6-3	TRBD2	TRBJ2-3	CASSYSTGLAGGTDTQYF	TGTGCCAGCAGTTACTCCACGGGACTAGCGGGAGGGACAGATACGCAGTATTTT
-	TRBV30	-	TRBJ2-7	CAWSSSFYEQYF	TGTGCCTGGAGTTCGAGCTTCTACGAGCAGTACTTC
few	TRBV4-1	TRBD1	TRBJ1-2	CASSRGQGADGYTF	TGCGCCAGCAGCCGTGGACAGGGGGCAGATGGCTACACCTTC
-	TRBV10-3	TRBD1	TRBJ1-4	CASAQDRNEKLFF	TGTGCCAGCGCCCAGGACAGGAATGAAAAACTGTTTTTT
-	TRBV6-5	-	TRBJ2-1	CASSPGGPSYNEQFF	TGTGCCAGCAGTCCGGGGGGCCCCTCCTACAATGAGCAGTTCTTC
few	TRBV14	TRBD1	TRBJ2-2	CASSRYGTGITGELFF	TGTGCCAGCAGCCGTTACGGGACAGGGATCACCGGGGAGCTGTTTTTT
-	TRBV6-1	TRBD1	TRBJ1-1	CASSEDGTGSRTEAFF	TGTGCCAGCAGTGAAGATGGGACAGGGAGTAGGACTGAAGCTTTCTTT
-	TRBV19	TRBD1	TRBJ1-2	CASSIPGQGMGYGYTF	TGTGCCAGTAGTATCCCGGGACAGGGGATGGGCTATGGCTACACCTTC
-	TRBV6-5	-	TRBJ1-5	CASTLSQGSNQPQHF	TGTGCCAGCACCCTTTCCCAGGGTAGCAATCAGCCCCAGCATTTT
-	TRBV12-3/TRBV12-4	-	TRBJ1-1	CASTPPGRTEAFF	TGTGCCAGCACCCCCCCCGGTCGAACTGAAGCTTTCTTT
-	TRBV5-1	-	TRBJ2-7	CASSLDRLSEQYF	TGCGCCAGCAGCTTAGACAGGTTATCCGAGCAGTACTTC
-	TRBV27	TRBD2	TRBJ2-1	CASSPRWSGGAYEQFF	TGTGCCAGCAGCCCTAGATGGAGCGGGGGGGCCTATGAGCAGTTCTTC
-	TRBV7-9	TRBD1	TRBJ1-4	CASSLVRAGGAREKLFF	TGTGCCAGCAGCTTAGTACGAGCAGGGGGCGCTCGTGAAAAACTGTTTTTT
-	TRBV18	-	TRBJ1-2	CASSPQGDNYGYTF	TGTGCCAGCTCACCACAGGGGGATAACTATGGCTACACCTTC
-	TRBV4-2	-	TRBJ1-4	CASSQDSNRLNEKLFF	TGTGCCAGCAGCCAAGATAGTAACAGGCTTAATGAAAAACTGTTTTTT
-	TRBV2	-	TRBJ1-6	CASSPRGGNSPLHF	TGTGCCAGCAGTCCTCGGGGAGGTAATTCACCCCTCCACTTT
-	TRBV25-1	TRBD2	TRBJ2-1	CASSVHGTSGGAEQFF	TGTGCCAGCAGTGTCCACGGGACTAGCGGGGGGGCCGAGCAGTTCTTC
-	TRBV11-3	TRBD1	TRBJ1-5	CASSHLGQLNQPQHF	TGTGCCAGCAGCCATCTGGGACAGCTCAATCAGCCCCAGCATTTT
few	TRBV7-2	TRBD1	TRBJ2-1	CASSSGQDYNEQFF	TGTGCCAGCAGCTCGGGACAGGACTACAATGAGCAGTTCTTC
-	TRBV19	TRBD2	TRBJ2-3	CASSTSGGSTDTQYF	TGTGCCAGTAGTACTAGCGGGGGCAGCACAGATACGCAGTATTTT
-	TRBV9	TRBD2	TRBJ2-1	CASSVGGRAQNEQFF	TGTGCCAGCAGCGTAGGGGGGAGGGCCCAGAATGAGCAGTTCTTC
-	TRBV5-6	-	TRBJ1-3	CASSYSTPLSSGNTIYF	TGTGCCAGCAGCTACTCGACACCATTATCATCTGGAAACACCATATATTTT
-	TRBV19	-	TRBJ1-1	CASSFREVNTEAFF	TGTGCCAGTAGTTTCAGGGAGGTGAACACTGAAGCTTTCTTT
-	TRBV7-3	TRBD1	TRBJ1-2	CASSLKGTGTAFGGYTF	TGTGCCAGCAGCTTAAAAGGGACAGGGACTGCCTTTGGTGGCTACACCTTC
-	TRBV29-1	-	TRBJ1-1	CSGRRGAVAEAFF	TGCAGCGGTAGAAGGGGTGCTGTCGCTGAAGCTTTCTTT
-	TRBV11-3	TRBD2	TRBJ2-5	CASSLTSGGPRYQETQYF	TGTGCCAGCAGCTTGACTAGCGGGGGCCCTCGGTACCAAGAGACCCAGTACTTC
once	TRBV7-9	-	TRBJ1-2	CASSPTRIEGYTF	TGTGCCAGCAGCCCCACCCGTATAGAAGGCTACACCTTC
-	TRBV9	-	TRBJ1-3	CASSVRSSPSSGNTIYF	TGTGCCAGCAGCGTACGTTCTTCGCCCAGCTCTGGAAACACCATATATTTT
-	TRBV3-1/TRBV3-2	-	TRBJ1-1	CASSLKRLNTEAFF	TGTGCCAGCAGCCTAAAGAGATTGAACACTGAAGCTTTCTTT
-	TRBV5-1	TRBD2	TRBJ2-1	CASSPSGGLYNEQFF	TGCGCCAGCAGCCCTAGCGGGGGGCTCTACAATGAGCAGTTCTTC